This passage covers 18 T cell receptor beta chains from one sample sequenced in a study of HIV-infected patients and healthy controls. cDNA was made from 500 ng RNA using alpha and beta constant primers. Using multiplexing indices, alpha and beta chain libraries were generated apart by chain-specific third strand synthesis. In TCRdb, the 5' RACE reads were re-called with MiXCR into one record per CDR3 protein. This table has 8,000 to 9,000 distinct CDR3 sequences, roughly 9.1% appearing once. Follow-up blood was drawn about 14 weeks, roughly three months, after antiretroviral therapy began. Whole blood was used without fractionation, so all unsorted peripheral T cells were included. The sequences come from blood, collected during antiretroviral therapy. These receptors were taken from an adult with HIV infection.

Judged by abundance, this clonotype is medium-sized. The genes are TRBV12-3 or TRBV12-4 and TRBJ2-3, with 10 bases identical to TRBD2. Trimming cost V 5 bases and J 4 bases; bases outside gene matches: 6. CDR3 size: 15 residues. The CDR3 is CASSPAGGPSDTQYF. CDR3 DNA sequence: TGTGCCAGCAGTCCAGCGGGAGGGCCCTCAGATACGCAGTATTTT.

By share of the sample, this clonotype is medium-sized. This rearrangement joins TRBV3-1 to TRBJ2-1; 8 bases map to TRBD2. The CDR3 extends over 16 amino acids. Germline V lookup: CDR1 LGHDT, CDR2 YNNKEL (reference sequence). V shed 6 bases, J shed 0 bases, and the junction held 7 bases outside the gene matches. The CDR3 is CASSWGAGGSYNEQFF. The CDR3 nucleotides are TGTGCCAGCAGTTGGGGCGCGGGGGGCTCCTACAATGAGCAGTTCTTC.

This clonotype was seen ten or more times. V gene TRBV7-9 combines with J gene TRBJ1-1; 7 bases fit TRBD1. The CDR3 is 14 amino acids. The germline CDR1 and CDR2 sequences are SEHNR and FQNEAQ (reference sequence). V was pared by 2 bases and J by 1 base, with 1 base of the junction left unmatched. CDR3 sequence reads: CASSLRQGNTEAFF. The CDR3 DNA reads as TGTGCCAGCAGCTTAAGACAGGGGAACACTGAAGCTTTCTTT.

This clonotype was picked up a small number of times. The chain is built from TRBV20-1 and TRBJ2-7; 9 bases agree with TRBD1. Germline V lookup: CDR1 DFQATT, CDR2 SNEGSKA (reference sequence). The CDR3 covers 17 residues. V gave up 5 bases and J gave up 0 bases; unmatched junction bases: 14. DNA of the CDR3: TGCAGTGCTGCCGTCCCGGGACAGGGTTCTGGCTCCTACGAGCAGTACTTC. This codes for CSAAVPGQGSGSYEQYF.

This clonotype was observed many times. This rearrangement joins TRBV12-3 or TRBV12-4 to TRBJ1-4; D might be TRBD1 (6 bases). V lost 2 bases and J lost 0, with 13 bases in between. CDR3 size: 17 residues. CDR3 sequence: CASSLQGRGATNEKLFF. CDR3 coding DNA: TGTGCCAGCAGTTTACAGGGGAGAGGGGCAACTAATGAAAAACTGTTTTTT.

In its sample, this clonotype was seen many times. The chain uses TRBV6-5 and TRBJ1-5; no definite D call. The CDR3 length is 14 residues. Looked up from germline, CDR1 is MNHEY and CDR2 is SVGAGI. The ends were cut back, 2 bases at V and 9 bases at J, with 14 bases in the middle. CDR3 sequence reads: CASSYGSQGSPQHF. As DNA, the CDR3 is TGTGCCAGCAGTTACGGCAGCCAAGGATCGCCCCAGCATTTT.

By share of the sample, this clonotype is medium-sized. The V call is TRBV12-3 or TRBV12-4, the J call TRBJ2-7, with D unclear. The CDR3 has 13 residues. Trimming cost V 10 bases and J 0 bases, with 13 bases left between them. CDR3 coding DNA: TGTGCCATAAGTCCAGGTATCTCCTACGAGCAGTACTTC. Encoded protein: CAISPGISYEQYF.

This clonotype was recorded a few times. The chain couples TRBV27 to TRBJ2-1, with D possibly TRBD1 on 5 matching bases. Trimming cost V 5 bases and J 5 bases, with 19 bases left between them. The CDR3 length is 16 residues. Germline V gives CDR1 MNHEY, CDR2 SMNVEV (reference sequence). This CDR3 is CASSPFQGWTNNEQFF. The DNA of the CDR3 is TGTGCCAGCAGTCCCTTCCAAGGCTGGACAAACAATGAGCAGTTCTTC.

This clonotype appeared many times. The chain uses TRBV6-2 or TRBV6-3 and TRBJ1-2; D is uncertain. CDR3 size: 12 residues. The germline V gene has CDR1 MNHEY and CDR2 SVGEGT. The V and J ends lost 2 bases and 6 bases respectively, with 7 bases between them. Written as DNA, the CDR3 is TGTGCCAGCAGTTACCCCCAGGATGGCTACACCTTC. Translated, it gives CASSYPQDGYTF.

The genes are TRBV29-1 and TRBJ1-1; possible D gene TRBD1, 5 bases. This CDR3 comprises 13 residues. Germline V lookup: CDR1 SQVTM, CDR2 ANQGSEA. V was cut by 6 bases and J by 1 base, with 12 bases left in between. In DNA form, the CDR3 reads TGCAGCGTGGCGGACATAAAGAACACTGAAGCTTTCTTT. Translated, it gives CSVADIKNTEAFF.

This clonotype came up a few times. V gene TRBV20-1 combines with J gene TRBJ2-5; D is ambiguous. This CDR3 is 14 amino acids long. Germline V gene sequence: CDR1 DFQATT, CDR2 SNEGSKA (reference sequence). Trimming pared 3 bases from V and 0 bases from J, leaving 11 bases between. CDR3 residues: CSASSGVYQETQYF. In DNA form, the CDR3 reads TGCAGTGCTAGCTCAGGAGTGTACCAAGAGACCCAGTACTTC.

This clonotype was recorded at least ten times. The V call is TRBV12-3 or TRBV12-4, the J call TRBJ1-4; D possibly corresponds to TRBD1 (5 bases). This CDR3 has 12 residues. The V end lost 8 bases, the J end lost 4 bases, and 8 bases lay between the germline ends. CDR3 nucleotide sequence: TGTGCCAGCGGGGACCTTAATGAAAAACTGTTTTTT. It yields the protein CASGDLNEKLFF.

By share, this clonotype ranks as medium-sized. This rearrangement joins TRBV7-2 to TRBJ2-7; 11 bases map to TRBD2. This CDR3 comprises 16 residues. V lost 0 bases, J lost 2 bases, and 3 bases stayed unmatched. CDR1 is SGHTA and CDR2 is FQGNSA in the germline V gene. The CDR3 protein is CASSLAPLAGAYEQYF. The CDR3 nucleotides are TGTGCCAGCAGCTTAGCGCCACTAGCGGGGGCCTACGAGCAGTACTTC.

This clonotype has ten or more counts. This chain connects TRBV6-5 to TRBJ1-1; D is perhaps TRBD1 (5 bases). The CDR3 has 13 residues. The germline V and J ends were trimmed by 7 bases and 4 bases, with 13 bases remaining between them. In germline, CDR1 is MNHEY, CDR2 SVGAGI. This CDR3 is CASTTVRGTEAFF. DNA of the CDR3: TGTGCCAGCACCACTGTGAGGGGCACTGAAGCTTTCTTT.

This clonotype was found many times. CDR3 amino acids: CASSDVSFNYGYTF. DNA for the CDR3: TGCGCCAGCAGCGATGTCAGTTTTAACTATGGCTACACCTTC. The chain couples TRBV4-1 to TRBJ1-2; D is undetermined. There are 14 residues in the CDR3. Trimming took off 5 bases at V and 1 base at J, with 11 bases between the two ends. Germline CDR1 is MGHRA and CDR2 is YSYEKL.

By share, this clonotype ranks as large (0.1 to 1%). The genes are TRBV9 and TRBJ1-1, with D possibly matching TRBD1 (5 bases). CDR3 length: 12 amino acids. V was shortened by 1 base and J by 7 bases, with 8 bases between the two germline ends. CDR1 and CDR2 from the germline V gene are SGDLS and YYNGEE. CDR3: CASSVLDSEAFF. In DNA form, the CDR3 reads TGTGCCAGCAGCGTACTTGACAGTGAAGCTTTCTTT.

V and J are TRBV19 and TRBJ2-7; 7 bases line up with TRBD2. The length of the CDR3 is 17 residues. With 3 bases clipped from V and 0 bases from J, the junction kept 11 bases outside the gene matches. Germline CDR1 LNHDA, CDR2 SQIVND (reference sequence). CDR3: CASSILPAGDRSYEQYF. The CDR3 DNA follows: TGTGCCAGTAGTATCCTACCCGCGGGGGACCGCTCCTACGAGCAGTACTTC.

This chain uses TRBV5-5 with TRBJ1-2; D remains ambiguous. This CDR3 comprises 14 residues. Germline V gene lookup returns CDR1 SGHKS and CDR2 YYEKEE (reference sequence). V was cut by 4 bases and J by 2 bases, with 12 bases left in between. The CDR3, as DNA: TGTGCCAGCAGCCTGGAACAGATAAACTATGGCTACACCTTC. It encodes CASSLEQINYGYTF. Drawing the rest from reference TRBV5-5 and TRBJ1-2, the complete variable domain is DAGVTQSPTHLIKTRGQQVTLRCSPISGHKSVSWYQQVLGQGPQFIFQYYEKEERGRGNFPDRFSARQFPNYSSELNVNALLLGDSALYLCASSLEQINYGYTFGSGTRLTVV.